This T cell receptor beta chain came from a study of T-cell reconstitution after alpha-beta-depleted transplantation in children. Broader study findings: It was newly produced T cells that mostly accounted for T-cell counts and diversity one year after transplant. Surviving thymic progenitors and recipient T cells were the source of high TCRbeta diversity at day 60 in some patients. Two months or so post-transplant, alpha-beta T cells reportedly derived from several hundred expanded graft clones.

A remark on this clonotype: Its antigen is undetermined.

V dropped 3 bases and J dropped 5 bases, with 18 bases sitting between them. The CDR3 has 15 amino acids. Germline V gene lookup returns CDR1 SGHKS and CDR2 YYEKEE (reference sequence). Library preparation (for TCRbeta) was performed with unique molecular identifiers. TCRdb re-derived calls from the PCR reads in MiXCR, one entry per CDR3 protein. The table has about a million distinct CDR3 sequences, 25% to 35% seen once. The sequences come from PBMCs, mostly from graft donor cells, collected 360 days after TCRalphabeta/CD19-depleted stem cell transplant. The receptor was derived from a boy in the first two years of life who had a stem cell transplant for SCID, so the T cells may come from the graft donor. The chain carries TRBV5-5 and TRBJ2-7; D may be TRBD1 (6 bases). The CDR3 bases are TGTGCCAGCAGCTGGGTGGGCCCTCCAGGGGACGAGCAGTACTTC. Its protein is CASSWVGPPGDEQYF.